The source of this T cell receptor (beta chain) is a study of blood T cells in healthy people across ages (dated by TCRdb to the mid-2010s). Regarding the research as a whole: In model experiments, roughly one uniquely barcoded TCR beta cDNA molecule per two T cells was captured by template switching. Using deep sequencing normalized with unique cDNA molecular identifiers, the study measured how TCR beta repertoire diversity changes with age. The donors were divided into four age groups: young (average roughly 15 years), middle-aged (over 35), aged (approximately 62) and long-lived (82). Donors of different ages were randomly distributed across sequencing lanes to avoid experimental bias. Using the same blood draw, the study looked at two additional independent replicas of 1 million unique cDNA reads for two donors, one aged 18 to 30 and the other aged 80 or older. On the study overall, not on this receptor specifically: Estimates of total diversity based on one million sequenced T cells were regarded as lower bounds and as underestimates. Since profiling was done on bulk unsorted PBMCs, naive and antigen-experienced compartments could not be conclusively compared. The percentage of naive T cells measured by flow cytometry correlated strongly with observed TCR beta diversity. Because donor CMV infection status was unknown, age-related changes in expanded clonotypes were potentially confounded. Observed TCR beta diversity per million T cells fell roughly linearly with age, and a significant reduction was already apparent by age around 40. Compared with the aged group, the long-lived group had more naive CD4+ T cells, fewer expanded clones and increased TCR diversity, suggesting age selection.

The CDR3 contains 15 residues, cysteine and phenylalanine counted. Here the CDR3 DNA is all that survives: 45 bases in frame from base 1. Via the germline V gene, CDR1 is SGHRS and CDR2 YFSETQ. Library creation used 5' RACE. Sequencer: Illumina HiSeq 2500. A second PCR of about 6 to 12 cycles was run with a J-beta primer mix and a sample-barcoded 5' primer. A unique molecular identifier was introduced onto each TCR beta cDNA molecule by a template-switch 5' adaptor carrying 12 random nucleotides. At least 3 million CDR3-containing paired-end reads were obtained from each sample. The Mint cDNA synthesis kit, primed by a TRBC-specific oligonucleotide, was used to synthesize first-strand cDNA from all RNA. After uracil-DNA glycosylase treatment, a first 18-cycle PCR used universal primers M1SS and BC2_uni_R on all cDNA. Per the authors' processing: For normalization, 1 million high-quality reads were randomly selected from each sample, with every read carrying a distinct molecular identifier. Instead of being binned into consensus sequences, reads with shared molecular identifiers were discarded. CDR3 identification, clonotype clustering and error correction used MiTCR with a Q25 quality threshold and the strictest error-elimination algorithm. A nonparametric unseen species model with Euler transformation was used to estimate lower-bound total TCR beta diversity. TCRdb passed the public sequencing reads through fastp at Q25 and MiXCR, retaining productive beta sequences. Rows are combined by CDR3 protein, so each entry shows the most common genes and DNA. None of the V and J calls come from the authors' own analysis; TCRdb made them. The sample has about 1.4 million distinct CDR3 sequences on record, approximately 59% of them singletons. The ten largest clonotypes hold over 6.5% of the sample.

Turning to this clonotype: It lacks a known antigen. One junction end disagrees with the germline gene, perhaps due to a read error.

Donors were a few dozen systemically healthy Caucasian individuals from Russia aged roughly 6 to 95 years. Each donor gave roughly 11 milliliters of peripheral blood, drawn into EDTA-treated Vacutainer tubes. Ficoll-Paque density-gradient centrifugation was used to isolate PBMCs, with at least 6 million per sample. Total RNA was extracted from PBMCs with Trizol reagent, with at least 5 micrograms obtained per sample. For every donor, flow cytometry on a PBMC aliquot measured the percentage of naive CD45RAhigh/CD27high T cells. Recombination linked TRBV5-1 to TRBJ2-6; TRBD1 could be the D gene, as 6 bases match. Source material: blood. This TCR came from a man younger than 35 in good health. The CDR3 region has the sequence CASADRSSGTNVLTF. The nucleotides are TGCGCCAGCGCCGACAGGAGCTCTGGGACCAACGTCCTGACTTTC.